What follows describes a single TCR beta chain. Its target is not known. This sample is drawn from a study of Ad26.COV2.S vaccination and SARS-CoV-2 variants. The study, taken as a whole, reports: Responses of T cells in total may have been underestimated by the TCR breadth and depth analyses.

Treatment here: over 15 received Ad26.COV2.S at low or high dose, single or two shots; 5 received placebo; per-sample allocation not given. Specimens were obtained on day 63 following the first vaccine or placebo injection. The repertoire was sequenced with immunoSEQ multiplex PCR; TCRdb's copy has only in-frame clones and lacks some. Counted here are some 340,000 clones, just over 85% occurring once; the ten biggest clones make up more than 1.5%. The CDR3 runs 15 residues. Per the germline V gene, CDR1 is MNHEY and CDR2 is SVGAGI. The ends were cut back, 2 bases at V and 10 bases at J, with 17 bases in the middle.

Source: peripheral blood, taken in a trial of Ad26.COV2.S vaccine versus placebo. The clonotype originates from a person between 18 and 65 years old who received the Ad26.COV2.S COVID-19 vaccine or a placebo. The V and J genes are TRBV6-5 and TRBJ1-4, with TRBD1 as a possible D gene (6 bases). In nucleotides, the CDR3 is TGTGCCAGCAGTTACGATTGGGGGCTAGATGGAAAACTGTTTTTT. Translation: CASSYDWGLDGKLFF.